The 8 T cell receptor beta chains listed next were all sequenced from one sample in a study of blood T cell repertoires in COVID-19. The protocol was immunoSEQ multiplex PCR, while the TCRdb copy is restricted to in-frame clones and leaves out a portion. The table shows roughly 330,000 clones, with 87% occurring only once. Sequencing was performed on PBMCs or T cells enriched from blood (not recorded which). The receptors come from a woman in her 30s who had recovered from COVID-19.

V is TRBV4-2 and J is TRBJ1-1; possible D gene TRBD1, 6 bases. Trimming left V 4 bases short and J 3 bases short, with 15 bases between. CDR3 length: 15 amino acids. Germline-derived CDR1 and CDR2 are LGHNA and YNFKEQ. As DNA, the CDR3 is TGTGCCAGCAGCCGGTCCCGGGGGGCAGACACTGAAGCTTTCTTT. Amino acids: CASSRSRGADTEAFF.

The chain employs TRBV6-5 and TRBJ2-7, with 7 bases that match TRBD1. V dropped 6 bases and J dropped 6; count of bases not matched to a gene: 11. The CDR3 is 14 residues long. The germline V gene encodes CDR1 MNHEY and CDR2 SVGAGI. DNA of the CDR3: TGTGCCAGCAGAACCGGGACAGTGGGGTCCGAGCAGTACTTC. Protein: CASRTGTVGSEQYF.

V is TRBV18 and J is TRBJ2-5; D possibly corresponds to TRBD2 (7 bases). The V end was cut by 0 bases, the J end by 4 bases, with 18 bases between. Germline V gene lookup returns CDR1 KGHSH and CDR2 LQKENI. This CDR3 contains 17 residues. The CDR3 loop reads CASSPPPQGRGGETQYF. For the CDR3, the DNA is TGTGCCAGCTCACCACCGCCTCAGGGGAGGGGAGGAGAGACCCAGTACTTC. Using reference TRBV18 and TRBJ2-5 for the parts outside the CDR3, the full variable domain is NAGVMQNPRHLVRRRGQEARLRCSPMKGHSHVYWYRQLPEEGLKFMVYLQKENIIDESGMPKERFSAEFPKEGPSILRIQQVVRGDSAAYFCASSPPPQGRGGETQYFGPGTRLLVL.

V and J are TRBV11-3 and TRBJ2-1; TRBD2 matches at 10 bases. Trimming cost V 2 bases and J 7 bases; bases outside gene matches: 20. Germline CDR1 reads SGHNT; CDR2 reads YENEEA. The CDR3 extends over 20 amino acids. The CDR3 protein is CASSLSPGGLAGAYSNEQFF. For the CDR3, the DNA is TGTGCCAGCAGCTTATCCCCCGGGGGGCTAGCGGGGGCCTATTCGAATGAGCAGTTCTTC. Using reference TRBV11-3 and TRBJ2-1 for the parts outside the CDR3, the full variable domain is EAGVVQSPRYKIIEKKQPVAFWCNPISGHNTLYWYLQNLGQGPELLIRYENEEAVDDSQLPKDRFSAERLKGVDSTLKIQPAELGDSAVYLCASSLSPGGLAGAYSNEQFFGPGTRLTVL.

The V call is TRBV13, the J call TRBJ2-1; D may be TRBD1 (6 bases). The germline CDR1 and CDR2 sequences are PRHDT and FYEKMQ (reference sequence). CDR3 size: 13 residues. V dropped 2 bases and J dropped 9 bases, with 11 bases sitting between them. The CDR3 DNA is TGTGCCAGCAGCTTATCAGGGGTTGGTGAGCAGTTCTTC. This encodes CASSLSGVGEQFF.

The chain recombines TRBV5-4 with TRBJ1-6, with 8 nucleotides matching TRBD1. The trim removed 5 bases at V and 10 bases at J, leaving 5 bases unmatched. CDR3 length: 13 residues. The V gene's germline CDR1 is SGHNT and CDR2 YYREEE (reference sequence). CDR3 sequence: CASSTGGKSPLHF. In DNA form, the CDR3 reads TGTGCCAGCAGTACAGGGGGGAAGTCACCCCTCCACTTT.

The chain uses TRBV7-9 and TRBJ1-5, with 7 bases aligning to TRBD1. From germline, CDR1 is SEHNR and CDR2 FQNEAQ (reference sequence). The V and J ends lost 5 bases and 4 bases, in that order; junction bases with no gene match: 8. The CDR3 covers 15 residues. CDR3 coding DNA: TGTGCCAGCAGCCCCCTGGGACAGCGGAATCAGCCCCAGCATTTT. This gives the protein CASSPLGQRNQPQHF.

The chain joins TRBV5-1 to TRBJ1-2; 9 bases agree with TRBD1. V was pared by 4 bases and J by 4 bases, with 5 bases of the junction left unmatched. The CDR3 length is 14 residues. Germline V gives CDR1 SGHRS, CDR2 YFSETQ. CDR3 amino acids: CASSPSTGGYGYTF. CDR3 nucleotide sequence: TGCGCCAGCAGCCCATCGACAGGGGGCTATGGCTACACCTTC.